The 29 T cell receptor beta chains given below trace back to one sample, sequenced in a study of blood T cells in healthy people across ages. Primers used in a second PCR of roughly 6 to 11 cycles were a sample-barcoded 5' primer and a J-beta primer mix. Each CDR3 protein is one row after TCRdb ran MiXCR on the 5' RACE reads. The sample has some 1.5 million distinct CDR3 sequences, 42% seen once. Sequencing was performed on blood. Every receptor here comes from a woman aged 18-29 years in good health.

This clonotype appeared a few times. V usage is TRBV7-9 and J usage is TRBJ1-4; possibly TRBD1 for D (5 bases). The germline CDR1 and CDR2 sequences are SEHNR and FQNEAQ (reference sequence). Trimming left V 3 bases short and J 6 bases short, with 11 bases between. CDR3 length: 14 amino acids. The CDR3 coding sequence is TGTGCCAGCAGCTTTGAAGGGGATTATGAAAAACTGTTTTTT. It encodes CASSFEGDYEKLFF.

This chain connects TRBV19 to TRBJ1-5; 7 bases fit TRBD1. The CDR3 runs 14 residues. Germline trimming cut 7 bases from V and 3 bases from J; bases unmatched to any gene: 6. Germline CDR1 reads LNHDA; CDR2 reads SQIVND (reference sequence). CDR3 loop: CASTRDRNNQPQHF. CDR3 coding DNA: TGTGCCAGTACCCGGGACAGAAACAATCAGCCCCAGCATTTT.

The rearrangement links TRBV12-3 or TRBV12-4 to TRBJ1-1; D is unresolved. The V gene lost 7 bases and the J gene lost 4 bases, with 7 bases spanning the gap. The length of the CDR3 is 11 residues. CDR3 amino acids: CASNRGTEAFF. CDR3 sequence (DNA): TGTGCCAGCAACCGTGGCACTGAAGCTTTCTTT.

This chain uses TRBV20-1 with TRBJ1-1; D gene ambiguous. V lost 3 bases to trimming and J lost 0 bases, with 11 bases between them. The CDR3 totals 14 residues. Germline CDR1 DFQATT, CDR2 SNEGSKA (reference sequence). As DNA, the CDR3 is TGCAGTGCTAGGGTGGCAGATATGAACACTGAAGCTTTCTTT. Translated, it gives CSARVADMNTEAFF.

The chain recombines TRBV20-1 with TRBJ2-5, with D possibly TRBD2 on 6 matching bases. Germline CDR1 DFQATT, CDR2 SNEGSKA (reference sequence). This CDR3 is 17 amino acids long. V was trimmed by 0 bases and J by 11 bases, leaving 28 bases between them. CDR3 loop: CSARDPRSGLRGNEQYF. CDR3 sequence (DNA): TGCAGTGCTAGAGATCCTAGATCGGGACTGAGAGGCAATGAGCAGTACTTC.

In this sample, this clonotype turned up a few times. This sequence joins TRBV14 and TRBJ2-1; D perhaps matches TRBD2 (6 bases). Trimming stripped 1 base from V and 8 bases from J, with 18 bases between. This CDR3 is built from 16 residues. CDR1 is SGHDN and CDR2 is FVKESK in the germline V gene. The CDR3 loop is CASSQGVPGAGDEQFF. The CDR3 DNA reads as TGTGCCAGCAGCCAAGGTGTCCCGGGAGCCGGGGATGAGCAGTTCTTC.

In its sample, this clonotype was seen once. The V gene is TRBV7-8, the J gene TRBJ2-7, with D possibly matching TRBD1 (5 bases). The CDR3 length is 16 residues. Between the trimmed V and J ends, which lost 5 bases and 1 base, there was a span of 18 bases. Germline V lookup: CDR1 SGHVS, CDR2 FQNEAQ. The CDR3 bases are TGTGCCAGCAGCATGACAAGGGGCGCGTTTTCCTACGAGCAGTACTTC. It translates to CASSMTRGAFSYEQYF. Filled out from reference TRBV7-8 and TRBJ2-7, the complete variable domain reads GAGVSQSPRYKVAKRGQDVALRCDPISGHVSLFWYQQALGQGPEFLTYFQNEAQLDKSGLPSDRFFAERPEGSVSTLKIQRTQQEDSAVYLCASSMTRGAFSYEQYFGPGTRLTVT.

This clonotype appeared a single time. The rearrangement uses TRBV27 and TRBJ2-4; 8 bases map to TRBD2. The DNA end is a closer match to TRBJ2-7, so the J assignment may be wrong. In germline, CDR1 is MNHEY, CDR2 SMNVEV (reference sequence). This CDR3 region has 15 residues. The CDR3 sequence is CASSLAGRGGHEQYF. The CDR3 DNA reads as TGTGCCAGCAGTTTAGCAGGTCGGGGGGGCCACGAGCAGTACTTC.

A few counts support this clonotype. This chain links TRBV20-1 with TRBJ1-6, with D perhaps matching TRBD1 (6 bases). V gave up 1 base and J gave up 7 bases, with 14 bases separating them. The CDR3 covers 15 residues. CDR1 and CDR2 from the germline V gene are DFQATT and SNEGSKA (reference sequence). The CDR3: CSARGGQGINSPLHF. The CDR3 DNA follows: TGCAGTGCTAGAGGCGGGCAGGGGATAAATTCACCCCTCCACTTT.

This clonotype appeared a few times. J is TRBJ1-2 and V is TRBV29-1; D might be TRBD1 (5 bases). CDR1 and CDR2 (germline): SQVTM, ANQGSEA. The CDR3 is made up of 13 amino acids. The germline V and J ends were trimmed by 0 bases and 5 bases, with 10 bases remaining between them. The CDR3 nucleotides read TGCAGCGTTGAAGACAGGGTACCATATGGCTACACCTTC. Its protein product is CSVEDRVPYGYTF.

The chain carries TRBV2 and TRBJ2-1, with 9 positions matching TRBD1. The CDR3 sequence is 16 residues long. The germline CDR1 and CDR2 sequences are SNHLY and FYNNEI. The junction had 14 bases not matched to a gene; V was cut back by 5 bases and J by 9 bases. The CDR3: CASSYLRDRAGFEQFF. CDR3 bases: TGTGCCAGCAGTTATCTCCGGGACAGGGCAGGGTTTGAGCAGTTCTTC.

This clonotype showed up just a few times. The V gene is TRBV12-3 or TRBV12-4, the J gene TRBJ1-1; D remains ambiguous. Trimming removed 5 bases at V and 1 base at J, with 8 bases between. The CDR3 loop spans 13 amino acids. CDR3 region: CASSPHKNTEAFF. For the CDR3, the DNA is TGTGCCAGCAGTCCCCACAAGAACACTGAAGCTTTCTTT.

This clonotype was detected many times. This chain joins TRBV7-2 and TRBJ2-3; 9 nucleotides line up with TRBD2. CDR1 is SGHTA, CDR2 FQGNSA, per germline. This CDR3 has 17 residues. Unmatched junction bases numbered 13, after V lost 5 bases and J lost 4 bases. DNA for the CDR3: TGTGCCAGCAGCCCCCTACACATAGCGGGAGCTGCAGATACGCAGTATTTT. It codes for CASSPLHIAGAADTQYF. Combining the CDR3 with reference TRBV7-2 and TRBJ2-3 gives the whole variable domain GAGVSQSPSNKVTEKGKDVELRCDPISGHTALYWYRQSLGQGLEFLIYFQGNSAPDKSGLPSDRFSAERTGGSVSTLTIQRTQQEDSAVYLCASSPLHIAGAADTQYFGPGTRLTVL.

This chain's CDR3 is CASSLALAGAFF. CDR3 bases: TGTGCCAGCAGCTTAGCACTAGCGGGTGCGTTCTTC. The J gene is TRBJ2-1, the V gene TRBV7-2, with 9 bases identical to TRBD2. CDR3 length equals 12 residues. The V gene end was trimmed by 0 bases and the J gene end by 15 bases; junction bases not matched to a gene: 3. The V gene's germline CDR1 is SGHTA and CDR2 FQGNSA.

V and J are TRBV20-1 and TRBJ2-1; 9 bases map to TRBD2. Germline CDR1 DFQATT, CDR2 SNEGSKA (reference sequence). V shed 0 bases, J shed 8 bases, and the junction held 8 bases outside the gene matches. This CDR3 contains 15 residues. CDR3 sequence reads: CSARDIASGTYEQFF. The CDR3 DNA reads TGCAGTGCTAGAGATATAGCTAGCGGGACCTATGAGCAGTTCTTC.

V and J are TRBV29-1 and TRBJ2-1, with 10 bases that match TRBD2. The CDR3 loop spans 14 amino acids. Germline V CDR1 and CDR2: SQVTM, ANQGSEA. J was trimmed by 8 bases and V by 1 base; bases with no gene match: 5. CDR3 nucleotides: TGCAGCGTTGAAGGGCTAGCGGGAGTACATGAGCAGTTCTTC. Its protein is CSVEGLAGVHEQFF.

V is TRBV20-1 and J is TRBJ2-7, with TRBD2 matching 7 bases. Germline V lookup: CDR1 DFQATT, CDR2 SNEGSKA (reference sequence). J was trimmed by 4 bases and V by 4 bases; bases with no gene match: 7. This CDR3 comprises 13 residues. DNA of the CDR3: TGCAGTGCTAACGGACTAGGCCGATACGAGCAGTACTTC. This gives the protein CSANGLGRYEQYF.

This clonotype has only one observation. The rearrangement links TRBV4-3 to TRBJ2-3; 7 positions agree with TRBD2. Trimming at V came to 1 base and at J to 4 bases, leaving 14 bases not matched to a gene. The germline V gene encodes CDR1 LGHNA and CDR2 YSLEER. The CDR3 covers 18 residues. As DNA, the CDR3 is TGCGCCAGCAGCCAAGTGGTTGTCGGGGGAGGGGTGTCAGATACGCAGTATTTT. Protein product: CASSQVVVGGGVSDTQYF.

In DNA, the CDR3 is TGTGCCAGCAGTTTAGGCAAGGCCTACGAGCAGTACTTC. Protein: CASSLGKAYEQYF. The V gene is TRBV27, the J gene TRBJ2-7, with D uncertain. This CDR3 is built from 13 residues. Trimming removed 2 bases from V and 2 bases from J, with 7 bases in between. Germline V CDR1 and CDR2: MNHEY, SMNVEV (reference sequence).

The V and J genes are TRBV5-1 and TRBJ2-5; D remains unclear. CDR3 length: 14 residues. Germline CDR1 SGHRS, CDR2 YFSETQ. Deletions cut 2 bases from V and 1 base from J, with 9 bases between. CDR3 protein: CASSLTNPQETQYF. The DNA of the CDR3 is TGCGCCAGCAGCTTAACAAATCCCCAAGAGACCCAGTACTTC. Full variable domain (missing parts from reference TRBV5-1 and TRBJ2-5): KAGVTQTPRYLIKTRGQQVTLSCSPISGHRSVSWYQQTPGQGLQFLFEYFSETQRNKGNFPGRFSGRQFSNSRSEMNVSTLELGDSALYLCASSLTNPQETQYFGPGTRLLVL.

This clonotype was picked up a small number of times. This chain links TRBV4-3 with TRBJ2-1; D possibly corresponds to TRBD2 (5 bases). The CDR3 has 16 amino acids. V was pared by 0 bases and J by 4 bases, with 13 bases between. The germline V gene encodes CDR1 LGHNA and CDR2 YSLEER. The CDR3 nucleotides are TGCGCCAGCAGCCAAGATACGCTAGCAGGATACAATGAGCAGTTCTTC. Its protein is CASSQDTLAGYNEQFF.

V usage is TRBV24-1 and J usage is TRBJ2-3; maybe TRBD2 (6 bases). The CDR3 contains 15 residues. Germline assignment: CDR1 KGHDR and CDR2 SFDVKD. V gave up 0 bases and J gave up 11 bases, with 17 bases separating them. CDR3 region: CATSDLHGRGLEQYF. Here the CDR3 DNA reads TGTGCCACCAGTGATTTGCACGGGAGAGGGTTGGAGCAGTATTTT.

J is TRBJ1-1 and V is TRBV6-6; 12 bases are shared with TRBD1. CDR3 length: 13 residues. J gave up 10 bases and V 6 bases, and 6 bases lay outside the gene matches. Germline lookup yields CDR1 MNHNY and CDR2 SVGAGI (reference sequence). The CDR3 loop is CASSGDRGPGAFF. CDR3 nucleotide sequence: TGTGCCAGCAGCGGGGACAGGGGGCCTGGAGCTTTCTTT.

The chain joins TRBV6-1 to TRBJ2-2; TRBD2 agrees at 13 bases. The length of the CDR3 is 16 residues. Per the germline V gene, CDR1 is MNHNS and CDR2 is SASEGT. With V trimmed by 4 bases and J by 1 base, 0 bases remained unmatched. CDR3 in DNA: TGTGCCAGCAGTGGACTAGCGGGAGGGAACACCGGGGAGCTGTTTTTT. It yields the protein CASSGLAGGNTGELFF.

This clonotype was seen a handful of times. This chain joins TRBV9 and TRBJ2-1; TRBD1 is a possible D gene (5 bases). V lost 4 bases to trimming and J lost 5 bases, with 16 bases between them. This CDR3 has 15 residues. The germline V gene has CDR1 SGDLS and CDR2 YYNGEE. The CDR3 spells CASSSQGWDHNEQFF. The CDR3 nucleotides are TGTGCCAGCAGCTCCCAGGGCTGGGATCACAATGAGCAGTTCTTC.

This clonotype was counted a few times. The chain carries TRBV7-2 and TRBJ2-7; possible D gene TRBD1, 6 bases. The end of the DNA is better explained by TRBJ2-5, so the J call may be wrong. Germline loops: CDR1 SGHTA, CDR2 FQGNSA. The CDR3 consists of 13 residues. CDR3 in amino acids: CASSSRQVKTQYF. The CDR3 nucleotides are TGTGCCAGCAGCTCAAGACAGGTCAAGACCCAGTACTTC.

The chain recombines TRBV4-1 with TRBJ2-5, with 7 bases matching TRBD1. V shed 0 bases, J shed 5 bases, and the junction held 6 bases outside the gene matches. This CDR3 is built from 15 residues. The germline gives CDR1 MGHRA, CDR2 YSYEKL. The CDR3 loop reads CASSQEDRASETQYF. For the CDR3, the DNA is TGCGCCAGCAGCCAAGAAGACAGGGCCAGTGAGACCCAGTACTTC.

CDR3 sequence reads: CASRGKTNEKLFF. CDR3 DNA sequence: TGTGCCAGCAGGGGAAAAACTAATGAAAAACTGTTTTTT. V and J are TRBV25-1 and TRBJ1-4, with no clear D. Trimming shortened V by 6 bases and J by 1 base, and 6 bases separated the two germline ends. Germline CDR1 and CDR2: MGHDK and SYGVNS. This CDR3 contains 13 residues.

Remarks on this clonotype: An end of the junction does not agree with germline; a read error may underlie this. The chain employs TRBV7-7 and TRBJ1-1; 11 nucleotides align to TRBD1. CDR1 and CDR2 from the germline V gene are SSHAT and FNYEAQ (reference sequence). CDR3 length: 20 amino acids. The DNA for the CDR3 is TGTGCTAGCAGCACAGTCCCCGGGACAGGGGGGAAGGATATGAACACTGAAGCTTTCTTT. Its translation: CASSTVPGTGGKDMNTEAFF.